A selection of T cell receptor beta chains follows, all from one sample in a study of monozygotic twins with inflammatory bowel disease. TCRdb reprocessed the 5' RACE reads and stores each CDR3 protein as one record, lacking DNA. The record lists 150,000 to 200,000 distinct CDR3 sequences, of which the ten most abundant hold around 6.8%. Sequences were obtained from blood. The receptors come from a human donor with ulcerative colitis or Crohn's disease, or a healthy co-twin of an affected twin (not recorded which). Each CDR3 is given with its conserved first and last residue. Expanded clones are given a class, and other clones once, few, many or no size at all.

v_call	j_call	clone_size	cdr3_aa
TRBV19	TRBJ2-1	NA	CASSIGGLAINEQFF
TRBV29-1	TRBJ1-5	NA	CSAVLSPNSGGWWQPQHF
TRBV12-3/TRBV12-4	TRBJ2-1	NA	CASSSGGGYNEQFF
TRBV6-1	TRBJ1-6	NA	CASSETPRARDSPLHF
TRBV9	TRBJ1-5	NA	CASSVEGIGSNQPQHF
TRBV5-4	TRBJ2-4	NA	CASSMDQGWDKNIQYF
TRBV7-8	TRBJ1-1	NA	CASSLRALGNTEAFF
TRBV7-9	TRBJ1-4	NA	CASSLVGLAEKLFF
TRBV14	TRBJ1-2	NA	CASSQGPAEGAYGYTF
TRBV6-4	TRBJ1-1	NA	CASSDRGDGNTEAFF
TRBV4-3	TRBJ1-1	NA	CASSQDISGDTEAFF
TRBV3-1	TRBJ2-3	NA	CASSPLAGGFTDTQYF
TRBV5-1	TRBJ2-5	NA	CASSLGTGVNQETQYF
TRBV14	TRBJ2-1	NA	CASSQDWPTRPLKQFF
TRBV20-1	TRBJ2-1	NA	CSARVPANEQFF
TRBV7-9	TRBJ1-1	NA	CASSSGTGRNTEAFF
TRBV27	TRBJ2-1	NA	CASSSKGYGEQFF
TRBV12-3/TRBV12-4	TRBJ1-2	NA	CASSSDSYGYTF
TRBV4-3	TRBJ2-1	NA	CASSQDGLTGAEQFF
TRBV5-1	TRBJ2-5	NA	CASSATGMMETQYF
TRBV11-2	TRBJ2-7	NA	CASSFAGGEQYF
TRBV20-1	TRBJ2-1	NA	CSARTSLEQFF
TRBV5-6	TRBJ2-2	NA	CASSGTLAGTLNTGELFF
TRBV3-1	TRBJ1-5	NA	CASSQDRAGARQPQHF
TRBV4-3	TRBJ1-5	NA	CASSQEVQGASQPQHF
TRBV4-3	TRBJ2-7	NA	CASEDGGWEQYF
TRBV6-1	TRBJ1-1	NA	CASSPPGQGFLNTEAFF
TRBV6-7	TRBJ2-7	NA	CANNFRREQYF
TRBV25-1	TRBJ1-3	NA	CASMGANTIYF
TRBV5-1	TRBJ2-3	NA	CASSRGQGARTDTQYF
TRBV12-3/TRBV12-4	TRBJ2-3	NA	CASRTGLAGITDTQYF
TRBV5-5	TRBJ2-2	medium-sized	CASSLRGLAGLVTGELFF
TRBV5-1	TRBJ1-1	NA	CASSLDREAFF
TRBV6-6	TRBJ2-7	NA	CASRWDSLYEQYF
TRBV6-1	TRBJ1-3	NA	CASGQSRGRGNTIYF
TRBV28	TRBJ2-1	NA	CASSYPREEQFF
TRBV7-2	TRBJ2-2	NA	CASSNFLGQSTGELFF
TRBV28	TRBJ2-2	NA	CASSFVTTNTGELFF
TRBV29-1	TRBJ1-1	NA	CSVVGQGARNTEAFF
TRBV18	TRBJ1-1	NA	CASSPGQGIRNTEAFF
TRBV28	TRBJ2-3	NA	CASSSRTGMGDTQYF
TRBV5-1	TRBJ2-3	NA	CASRRLADTDTQYF
TRBV5-5	TRBJ2-7	NA	CASEGPYDYEQYF
TRBV29-1	TRBJ2-5	NA	CSVGQGRLGETQYF
TRBV18	TRBJ2-5	NA	CASSPRPSVETQYF
TRBV5-4	TRBJ1-4	NA	CASSADSLGGEKLFF
TRBV5-1	TRBJ2-3	NA	CASSFLGGTDTQYF
TRBV27	TRBJ2-1	NA	CASSRAGNYNEQFF
TRBV20-1	TRBJ1-1	NA	CSARPDSSEAFF
TRBV5-1	TRBJ1-4	NA	CASSQTSTNEKLFF
TRBV15	TRBJ2-7	NA	CATSRGLNSYEQYF
TRBV7-6	TRBJ2-3	NA	CASSLMREGESTDTQYF
TRBV11-2	TRBJ1-1	NA	CASSGMGQGASEAFF
TRBV11-3	TRBJ2-7	NA	CASSLGPTGKEYF
TRBV21-1	TRBJ2-2	NA	CASTGIYGNTGELFF
TRBV28	TRBJ1-6	NA	CASSLSAGGRNSPLHF
TRBV20-1	TRBJ1-6	NA	CSASGTDRNSPLHF
TRBV5-4	TRBJ2-7	NA	CASSPSSQVYEQYF
TRBV19	TRBJ2-1	NA	CASRVAGLSSYNEQFF